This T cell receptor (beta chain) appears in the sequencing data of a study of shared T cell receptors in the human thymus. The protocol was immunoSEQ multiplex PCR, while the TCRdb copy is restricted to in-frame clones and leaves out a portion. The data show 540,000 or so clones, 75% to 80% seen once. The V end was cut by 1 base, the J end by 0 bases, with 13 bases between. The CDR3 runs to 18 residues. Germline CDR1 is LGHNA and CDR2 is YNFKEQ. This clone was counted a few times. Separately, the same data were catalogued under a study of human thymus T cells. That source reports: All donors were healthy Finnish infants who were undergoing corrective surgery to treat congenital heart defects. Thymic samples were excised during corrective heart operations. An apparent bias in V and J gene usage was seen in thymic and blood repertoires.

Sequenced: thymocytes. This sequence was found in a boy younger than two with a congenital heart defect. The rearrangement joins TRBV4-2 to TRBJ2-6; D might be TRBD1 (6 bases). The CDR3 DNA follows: TGTGCCAGCAGCCAAGGAGGACAGAAATCCTCTGGGGCCAACGTCCTGACTTTC. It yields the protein CASSQGGQKSSGANVLTF.